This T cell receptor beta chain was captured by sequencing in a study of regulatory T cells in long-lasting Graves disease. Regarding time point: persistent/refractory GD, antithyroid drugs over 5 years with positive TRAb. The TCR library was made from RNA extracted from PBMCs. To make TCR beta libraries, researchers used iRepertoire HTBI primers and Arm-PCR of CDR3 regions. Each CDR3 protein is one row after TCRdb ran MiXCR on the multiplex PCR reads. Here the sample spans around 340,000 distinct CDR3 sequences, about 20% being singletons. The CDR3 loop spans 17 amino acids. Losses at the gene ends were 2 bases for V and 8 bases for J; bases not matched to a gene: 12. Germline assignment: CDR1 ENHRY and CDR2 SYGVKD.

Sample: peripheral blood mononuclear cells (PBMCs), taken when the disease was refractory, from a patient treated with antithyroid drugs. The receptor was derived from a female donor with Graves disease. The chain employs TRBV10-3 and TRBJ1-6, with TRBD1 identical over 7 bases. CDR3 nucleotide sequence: TGTGCCATCAGTGAGCACGGGACAGTCCATAGGGATTCACCCCTCCACTTT. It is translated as CAISEHGTVHRDSPLHF.